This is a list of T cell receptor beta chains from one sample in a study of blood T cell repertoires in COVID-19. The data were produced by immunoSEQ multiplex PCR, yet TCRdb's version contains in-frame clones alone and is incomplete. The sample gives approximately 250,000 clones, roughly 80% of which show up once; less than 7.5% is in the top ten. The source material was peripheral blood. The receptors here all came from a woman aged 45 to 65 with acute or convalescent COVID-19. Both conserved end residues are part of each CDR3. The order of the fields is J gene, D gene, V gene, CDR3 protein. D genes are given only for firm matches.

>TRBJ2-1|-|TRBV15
CATSREGAGLGVEQFF
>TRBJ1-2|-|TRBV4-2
CASSQQKYGYTF
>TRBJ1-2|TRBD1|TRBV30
CAWRLQGVPGYTF
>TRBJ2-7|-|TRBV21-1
CASSKAHELAGEQYF
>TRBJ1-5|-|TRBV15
CATSKQDQPQHF
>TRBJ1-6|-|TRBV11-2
CASSFAPRYSGSPLHF
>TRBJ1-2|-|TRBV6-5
CASRTDNLGGRGYTF
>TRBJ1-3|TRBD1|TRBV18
CASSPTPGTGGNTIYF
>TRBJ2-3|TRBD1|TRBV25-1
CASSPGTVSTDTQYF
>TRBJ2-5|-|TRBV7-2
CASSLFGWAETQYF
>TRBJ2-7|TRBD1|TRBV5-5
CASSGGDRDGEQYF
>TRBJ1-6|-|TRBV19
CASSNSGLGLLHF
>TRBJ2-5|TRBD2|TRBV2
CASAGREGETQYF
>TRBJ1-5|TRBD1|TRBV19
CASSIPRGLQYSNQPQHF
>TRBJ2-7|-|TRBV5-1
CASSLVESREQYF
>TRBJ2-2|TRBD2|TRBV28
CASSRGGRTGELFF
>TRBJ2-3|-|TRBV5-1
CASRQTADGTDTQYF
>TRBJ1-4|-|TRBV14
CASSSEGAGATNEKLFF
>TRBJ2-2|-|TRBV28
CASSQLPGELFF
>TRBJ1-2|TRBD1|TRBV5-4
CASSPRDRGTYGYTF
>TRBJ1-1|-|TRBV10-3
CAISEVQGGNTEAFF
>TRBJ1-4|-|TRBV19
CASSILEPTRGKLFF
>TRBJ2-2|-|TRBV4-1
CASSQVLTGELFF
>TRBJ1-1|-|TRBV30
CAWSRSLNTEAFF
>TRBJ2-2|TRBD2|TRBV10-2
CASRTLAGRYTGELFF
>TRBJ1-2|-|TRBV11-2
CASSLGALWGYTF
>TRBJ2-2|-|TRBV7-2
CASSLAPGSGGELFF